This TCR beta chain was sequenced for a study of identical twins. Trimming took 4 bases from V and 5 from J, leaving 9 bases between them. Germline CDR1 and CDR2: LGHDT and YNNKEL (reference sequence). The CDR3 runs to 13 residues. To note about this clonotype: Its target is not known.

Findings and caveats of the study: Out-of-frame TCR alpha sharing observed in monozygotic twins exceeded model estimates.

Unique molecular identifiers were present on the cDNA, which also gained a universal primer site by template switching. TCRdb passed the 5' RACE reads through MiXCR, listing each CDR3 protein once. The sample lists roughly 1,500,000 distinct CDR3 sequences, about 32% occurring once. This sequence originates from a newborn girl in good health. Sequenced material: cord blood. V is TRBV3-1 and J is TRBJ1-5, with D unresolved. This CDR3 reads CASSLRTDQPQHF. For the CDR3, the DNA is TGTGCCAGCAGCCTACGGACCGATCAGCCCCAGCATTTT.